This T cell receptor (beta chain) stems from a study of cytomegalovirus exposure and HLA in healthy donors. Both 60 Vbeta primers and 13 Jbeta primers went into the PCR. Clones were sequenced by immunoSEQ multiplex PCR, and TCRdb holds only the in-frame ones, with some missing. Of 100,000 or so clones listed, around 84% are singletons. The germline gives CDR1 MNHEY, CDR2 SMNVEV (reference sequence). CDR3 size: 14 residues. With 2 bases removed from V and 3 bases from J, the gap between germline ends came to 11 bases. This clone was observed a single time. The V gene is TRBV27, the J gene TRBJ2-7; TRBD1 is a possible D gene (5 bases). This sequence originates from a man aged 25-45 years in good health and CMV-seronegative. The sequenced sample consisted of PBMCs. The CDR3, as DNA: TGTGCCAGCAGTTTACAGGGTTATAACTACGAGCAGTACTTC. This gives the protein CASSLQGYNYEQYF.